These 23 T cell receptor beta chains originate from one sample sequenced in a study of technical replicates of blood from several donors. Generated by immunoSEQ multiplex PCR, the TCRdb table keeps only in-frame clones and is missing some. The sample carries 50,000 to 65,000 clones, 85% to 90% recorded once. The source material was PBMCs. Receptor source: a human donor in good health. Some clones in this sample may be carry-over from other donors' samples.

This chain connects TRBV7-8 to TRBJ1-4; 7 bases match TRBD1. This CDR3 comprises 14 residues. Germline V gene lookup returns CDR1 SGHVS and CDR2 FQNEAQ. J gave up 4 bases and V 5 bases, and 4 bases lay outside the gene matches. This chain's CDR3 is CASSGDSNNEKLFF. The DNA for the CDR3 is TGTGCCAGCAGCGGGGACAGTAATAATGAAAAACTGTTTTTT.

The chain recombines TRBV29-1 with TRBJ1-2; no definite D call. This CDR3 contains 13 residues. V lost 6 bases and J lost 3, with 14 bases in between. Germline CDR1 SQVTM, CDR2 ANQGSEA. The CDR3 sequence: CSVPGVTDYGYTF. Written as DNA, the CDR3 is TGCAGCGTCCCCGGTGTGACTGACTATGGCTACACCTTC.

The rearrangement links TRBV6-6 to TRBJ1-5, with D uncertain. CDR1 and CDR2 (germline): MNHNY, SVGAGI (reference sequence). V was cut by 2 bases and J by 4 bases, with 9 bases left in between. CDR3 length equals 14 residues. CDR3 DNA: TGTGCCAGCAGTTACGAATCGGGGAATCAGCCCCAGCATTTT. Its translation: CASSYESGNQPQHF.

The V and J genes are TRBV7-6 and TRBJ2-2; D perhaps matches TRBD1 (6 bases). V lost 2 bases and J lost 5, with 12 bases in between. Germline lookup yields CDR1 SGHVS and CDR2 FNYEAQ. The CDR3 is made up of 15 amino acids. The CDR3 protein is CASSLNTGRTGELFF. DNA of the CDR3: TGTGCCAGCAGCTTAAACACAGGGCGGACCGGGGAGCTGTTTTTT.

The CDR3 region has the DNA TGTGCCAGCAGGGAAGGGGGCCGAAATACGCAGTATTTT. Translated: CASREGGRNTQYF. J is TRBJ2-3 and V is TRBV11-2; 7 bases align to TRBD1. In germline, CDR1 is SGHAT, CDR2 FQNNGV. The junction had 7 bases not matched to a gene; V was cut back by 6 bases and J by 7 bases. The CDR3 extends over 13 amino acids. Based on the CDR3 plus reference TRBV11-2 and TRBJ2-3, the full variable domain is EAGVAQSPRYKIIEKRQSVAFWCNPISGHATLYWYQQILGQGPKLLIQFQNNGVVDDSQLPKDRFSAERLKGVDSTLKIQPAKLEDSAVYLCASREGGRNTQYFGPGTRLTVL.

V usage is TRBV6-6 and J usage is TRBJ2-1; 11 bases fit TRBD2. CDR1 is MNHNY, CDR2 SVGAGI, per germline (reference sequence). The length of the CDR3 is 15 residues. Trimming at V came to 6 bases and at J to 4 bases, leaving 5 bases not matched to a gene. The CDR3 coding sequence is TGTGCCAGCAGATCCGGGACTAGCGGATACAATGAGCAGTTCTTC. Its translation is CASRSGTSGYNEQFF.

This CDR3 reads CASSSKLTGGGNTEAFF. For the CDR3, the DNA is TGCGCCAGCAGCTCAAAACTAACAGGGGGCGGGAACACTGAAGCTTTCTTT. The chain uses TRBV5-1 and TRBJ1-1, with 9 positions matching TRBD1. V was pared by 3 bases and J by 1 base, with 10 bases of the junction left unmatched. The CDR3 has 17 residues. Germline values: CDR1 SGHRS, CDR2 YFSETQ.

This clone was found once. The rearrangement uses TRBV6-1 and TRBJ2-5, with 14 bases fitting TRBD2. Per the germline V gene, CDR1 is MNHNS and CDR2 is SASEGT. V shed 5 bases and J 5 bases; nucleotides not matched to a gene: 10. This CDR3 has 17 amino acids. Here the CDR3 DNA reads TGTGCCAGCAGTAAAGGGATGACTAGCGGGGGGGCGGAGACCCAGTACTTC. Amino acids: CASSKGMTSGGAETQYF.

The J gene is TRBJ1-1, the V gene TRBV2; TRBD1 aligns across 7 bases. There are 13 residues in the CDR3. CDR1 and CDR2 (germline): SNHLY, FYNNEI. The V gene end was trimmed by 7 bases and the J gene end by 6 bases; junction bases not matched to a gene: 8. The chain's CDR3 is CASTRDRVSEAFF. The CDR3 DNA reads TGTGCCAGCACTAGAGACAGGGTATCTGAAGCTTTCTTT.

The CDR3 protein is CASAPHGSGRCSEQYF. The CDR3 bases are TGTGCCAGCGCCCCCCACGGTAGCGGGAGATGCTCCGAGCAGTACTTC. The V and J genes are TRBV21-1 and TRBJ2-7; the table's D call, TRBD2, was not checked against the DNA. TRBV21-1 is tagged as a pseudogene. CDR3 length equals 16 residues.

The rearrangement joins TRBV27 to TRBJ2-1, with 7 bases matching TRBD2. Per the germline V gene, CDR1 is MNHEY and CDR2 is SMNVEV (reference sequence). V lost 3 bases and J lost 5; bases outside the gene matches: 10. This CDR3 is built from 16 residues. The CDR3, as DNA: TGTGCCAGCAGTTTTCGGGTAGCGGGTACGAACAATGAGCAGTTCTTC. Translation: CASSFRVAGTNNEQFF.

This clone was counted only a few times. At one of its ends the junction is not consistent with the germline gene, which may arise from a read error. This chain uses TRBV11-1 with TRBJ2-2; D is unresolved. Germline loops: CDR1 SGHAT, CDR2 FQDESV (reference sequence). The CDR3 totals 14 residues. CDR3 bases: TGTGCCAGCAGCGAGTTTGAGAACGCCGGGGAGCTGTTTTTT. The encoded protein is CASSEFENAGELFF.

The genes are TRBV4-2 and TRBJ1-2, with D perhaps TRBD1 (6 bases). Germline V gene lookup returns CDR1 LGHNA and CDR2 YNFKEQ. V was pared by 0 bases and J by 2 bases, with 10 bases between. The CDR3 is made up of 15 amino acids. CDR3: CASSQDGTTNYGYTF. The CDR3 nucleotides read TGTGCCAGCAGCCAAGACGGGACAACCAACTATGGCTACACCTTC.

CDR3 DNA sequence: TGTGCCAGTAGTATTATGGCACAGCCCCAGCATTTT. Translated, it gives CASSIMAQPQHF. J is TRBJ1-5 and V is TRBV19; D is undetermined. CDR1 and CDR2 from the germline V gene are LNHDA and SQIVND (reference sequence). Trimming removed 3 bases from V and 7 bases from J, with 7 bases in between. The CDR3 length is 12 residues.

The chain combines TRBV5-4 with TRBJ2-7; weak D call: TRBD2 (6 bases). The CDR3 has 14 residues. The V and J ends lost 2 bases and 2 bases respectively, with 11 bases between them. Germline V CDR1 and CDR2: SGHNT, YYREEE (reference sequence). CDR3 bases: TGTGCCAGCAGCTTCCGGACTACCACCTACGAGCAGTACTTC. This codes for CASSFRTTTYEQYF.

V usage is TRBV7-6 and J usage is TRBJ2-1, with 10 bases lining up with TRBD1. V shed 5 bases, J shed 5 bases, and the junction held 6 bases outside the gene matches. Germline CDR1 and CDR2: SGHVS and FNYEAQ. CDR3 size: 15 residues. As DNA, the CDR3 is TGTGCCAGCAGCCAGGACAGGGGGTTAAACAATGAGCAGTTCTTC. Translation gives CASSQDRGLNNEQFF.

This chain uses TRBV7-9 with TRBJ1-1; a possible D gene is TRBD1 (6 bases). V lost 2 bases, J lost 3 bases, and 10 bases lay in between. The CDR3 runs to 14 residues. Germline V lookup: CDR1 SEHNR, CDR2 FQNEAQ (reference sequence). Here the CDR3 DNA reads TGTGCCAGCAGCTTAACAGGGACGGACACTGAAGCTTTCTTT. Protein product: CASSLTGTDTEAFF.

This sequence joins TRBV5-6 and TRBJ1-4, with 10 nucleotides matching TRBD1. Germline lookup yields CDR1 SGHDT and CDR2 YYEEEE. The CDR3 sequence is 15 residues long. Unmatched junction bases numbered 5, after V lost 1 base and J lost 8 bases. The CDR3 region has the DNA TGTGCCAGCAGCTTGTTAGGGACAGGGGACGAAAAACTGTTTTTT. It specifies CASSLLGTGDEKLFF.

The chain joins TRBV5-4 to TRBJ2-2, with 7 bases lining up with TRBD1. In germline, CDR1 is SGHNT, CDR2 YYREEE (reference sequence). The CDR3 runs to 15 residues. V was clipped by 4 bases and J by 0 bases; unmatched bases: 3. The CDR3 DNA reads as TGTGCCAGCAGCCGTGGACAGGCGAACACCGGGGAGCTGTTTTTT. Amino acids: CASSRGQANTGELFF.

CDR3 sequence reads: CASSLYSHNEQFF. The CDR3 DNA reads as TGTGCCAGCAGCTTGTACAGCCACAATGAGCAGTTCTTC. V and J are TRBV7-3 and TRBJ2-1; D not certain. The V end was cut by 3 bases, the J end by 5 bases, with 8 bases between. Germline-derived CDR1 and CDR2 are SGHTA and FQGTGA. The CDR3 extends over 13 amino acids.

V is TRBV19 and J is TRBJ2-7; TRBD2 is a possible D gene (6 bases). Germline assignment: CDR1 LNHDA and CDR2 SQIVND (reference sequence). The V gene lost 5 bases and the J gene lost 0 bases, with 8 bases spanning the gap. The CDR3 consists of 13 residues. CDR3 nucleotide sequence: TGTGCCAGTAGTGGGACTCTCTCCTACGAGCAGTACTTC. This codes for CASSGTLSYEQYF.

Notes on this clone: In the same sample, other DNA sequences code for this CDR3. The rearrangement joins TRBV5-1 to TRBJ1-1; D unresolved. V was clipped by 7 bases and J by 3 bases, with 16 bases between them. Germline V lookup: CDR1 SGHRS, CDR2 YFSETQ. The CDR3 sequence is 14 residues long. The CDR3 DNA is TGCGCCAGCTCGTTGGGAGGAGGGTACACTGAAGCTTTCTTT. The encoded protein is CASSLGGGYTEAFF. Variable domain in full (rest from reference TRBV5-1 and TRBJ1-1): KAGVTQTPRYLIKTRGQQVTLSCSPISGHRSVSWYQQTPGQGLQFLFEYFSETQRNKGNFPGRFSGRQFSNSRSEMNVSTLELGDSALYLCASSLGGGYTEAFFGQGTRLTVV.

The V and J genes are TRBV7-9 and TRBJ2-7; TRBD2 matches at 7 bases. V shed 6 bases, J shed 9 bases, and the junction held 5 bases outside the gene matches. CDR3 length equals 11 residues. Looked up from germline, CDR1 is SEHNR and CDR2 is FQNEAQ (reference sequence). This CDR3 reads CASRRWEGQYF. The DNA of the CDR3 is TGTGCCAGCAGGAGGTGGGAGGGGCAGTACTTC. Complete variable domain (other parts from reference TRBV7-9 and TRBJ2-7): DTGVSQNPRHKITKRGQNVTFRCDPISEHNRLYWYRQTLGQGPEFLTYFQNEAQLEKSRLLSDRFSAERPKGSFSTLEIQRTEQGDSAMYLCASRRWEGQYFGPGTRLTVT.